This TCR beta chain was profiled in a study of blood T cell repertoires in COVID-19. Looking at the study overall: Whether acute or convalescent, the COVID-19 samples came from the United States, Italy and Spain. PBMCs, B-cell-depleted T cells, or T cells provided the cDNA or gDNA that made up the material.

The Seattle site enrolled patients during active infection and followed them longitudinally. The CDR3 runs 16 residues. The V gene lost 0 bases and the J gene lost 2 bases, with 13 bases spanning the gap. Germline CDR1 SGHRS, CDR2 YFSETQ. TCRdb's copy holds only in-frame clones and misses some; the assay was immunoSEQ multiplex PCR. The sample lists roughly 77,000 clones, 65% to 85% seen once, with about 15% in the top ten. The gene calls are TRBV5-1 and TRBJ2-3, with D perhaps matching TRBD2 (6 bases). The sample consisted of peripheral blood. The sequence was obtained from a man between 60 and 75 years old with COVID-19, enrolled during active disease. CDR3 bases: TGCGCCAGCAGCTTGGAGGGAAGGAGGGACACAGATACGCAGTATTTT. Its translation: CASSLEGRRDTDTQYF.